This T cell receptor beta chain was sequenced during a study of chemoradiotherapy in HPV16-positive cancers. The CDR3 loop spans 14 amino acids. Germline V gene sequence: CDR1 SGHNT, CDR2 YYREEE (reference sequence). Between the trimmed V and J ends, which lost 4 bases and 6 bases, there was a span of 16 bases. Using immunoSEQ multiplex PCR, the repertoire was profiled, and TCRdb retains in-frame clones only, with some absent. The table records 1,500 or so clones, over 55% of them present only once. As concerns this clone: Its antigen remains unknown.

General observations from the study: During treatment, candidate HPV-specific clones and E7-related motifs expanded in tumor. For HPV16-positive patients, expanding HPV-responsive T cells associated with longer recurrence-free survival.

This rearrangement joins TRBV5-4 to TRBJ1-2; TRBD1 might be the D (5 bases). This TCR was recovered from a human donor with HPV-associated anogenital cancer. The starting material was tumor tissue, obtained from a patient who underwent chemoradiotherapy. In DNA form, the CDR3 reads TGTGCCAGCAGCCAAGGTCCCTTGGGGCATGGCTACACCTTC. Its protein is CASSQGPLGHGYTF.